This T cell receptor beta chain was retrieved from a study of T cells in Graves' hyperthyroidism and ophthalmopathy. The study's findings and limits: Most thyroid clonotypes that were expanded above 0.001 also turned up in blood.

Disease duration under 2 months; hyperthyroidism patients were aged 18 to 65. PBMCs stemmed from around 10 ml fresh peripheral blood. This clonotype has more than one count but fewer than ten. Its antigen remains unidentified. The CDR3 totals 13 residues. Trimming took off 2 bases at V and 7 bases at J, with 9 bases between the two ends. Germline CDR1 MNHEY, CDR2 SVGAGI. From RNA transcripts, TCR beta CDR3 regions were amplified. First-round RT-PCR with HTBI primers amplified the TCR CDR3 region. TCRdb passed the multiplex PCR reads through MiXCR, listing each CDR3 protein once. Of 300,000 to 450,000 distinct CDR3 sequences in the sample, about 16% were seen once.

Specimen: blood. This chain uses TRBV6-5 with TRBJ1-5; D is unresolved. This sequence originates from a woman in her 30s with Graves' hyperthyroidism. This CDR3 is CASSYRSEQPQHF. For the CDR3, the DNA is TGTGCCAGCAGTTACCGCTCGGAACAGCCCCAGCATTTT.